These 8 T cell receptor beta chains were sequenced from one sample in a study of blood T cell repertoires in COVID-19. Profiling relied on immunoSEQ multiplex PCR, and the TCRdb table lists in-frame clones only, not all of them. The profile shows roughly 200,000 clones, under 85% of them singletons. Source material: peripheral blood. Receptors were obtained from a woman older than 75 with COVID-19, enrolled during active disease.

CDR3 in amino acids: CASSQGQGGADTQYF. CDR3 sequence (DNA): TGTGCCAGCAGCCAAGGACAGGGGGGGGCAGATACGCAGTATTTT. This rearrangement joins TRBV3-1 (or the pseudogene TRBV3-2) to TRBJ2-3, with 9 bases lining up with TRBD1. CDR3 length: 15 amino acids. In germline, CDR1 is LGHDT, CDR2 YNNKEL (reference sequence). V was clipped by 1 base and J by 4 bases; unmatched bases: 3.

The DNA of the CDR3 is TGTGCCAGCAGCCAAGATGCCGCGGGGCCCTGGGGGACCCAGTACTTC. As protein: CASSQDAAGPWGTQYF. The chain is built from TRBV14 and TRBJ2-5, with D possibly matching TRBD2 (6 bases). This CDR3 comprises 16 residues. V was clipped by 0 bases and J by 7 bases, with 18 bases between them. Germline-derived CDR1 and CDR2 are SGHDN and FVKESK.

The rearrangement joins TRBV5-1 to TRBJ2-7; 8 bases are a match to TRBD1. Per germline, CDR1 SGHRS and CDR2 YFSETQ. The CDR3 spans 15 residues. J lost 0 bases, V lost 4 bases, and 6 bases had no gene match. The CDR3 spells CASSGGTGASYEQYF. The CDR3 nucleotides read TGCGCCAGCAGCGGAGGGACAGGAGCCTCCTACGAGCAGTACTTC.

The chain combines TRBV20-1 with TRBJ1-1, with no clear D. V lost 6 bases to trimming and J lost 8 bases, with 13 bases between them. Germline V CDR1 and CDR2: DFQATT, SNEGSKA (reference sequence). The CDR3 length is 11 residues. This CDR3 is CSAWLSREAFF. CDR3 DNA: TGCAGTGCATGGCTGTCGAGGGAAGCTTTCTTT.

This clone was recorded a few times. This rearrangement joins TRBV27 to TRBJ1-4; 9 nucleotides match TRBD1. The germline V gene encodes CDR1 MNHEY and CDR2 SMNVEV (reference sequence). This CDR3 is 14 amino acids long. After removal of 4 bases from V and 8 bases from J, the junction contained 5 bases not matched to a gene. For the CDR3, the DNA is TGTGCCAGCAGTTCGAGACAGGGGGGGGAAAAACTGTTTTTT. Its protein is CASSSRQGGEKLFF.

V gene TRBV7-8 combines with J gene TRBJ1-1; D is unresolved. V was shortened by 5 bases and J by 1 base, with 8 bases between the two germline ends. This CDR3 is 13 amino acids long. CDR1 and CDR2 (germline): SGHVS, FQNEAQ. The CDR3 reads CASSQTTNTEAFF. CDR3 coding DNA: TGTGCCAGCAGCCAGACAACGAACACTGAAGCTTTCTTT.

The J gene is TRBJ1-2, the V gene TRBV6-1, with no clear D. The V gene's germline CDR1 is MNHNS and CDR2 SASEGT. V was clipped by 3 bases and J by 8 bases, with 13 bases between them. This CDR3 contains 13 residues. CDR3 sequence (DNA): TGTGCCAGCAGTGAGTTGAGGATTTGGGGCTACACCTTC. Translated, it gives CASSELRIWGYTF.

V usage is TRBV6-5 and J usage is TRBJ2-1, with D possibly TRBD2 on 6 matching bases. Trimming cost V 6 bases and J 7 bases, with 19 bases left between them. In germline, CDR1 is MNHEY, CDR2 SVGAGI. There are 15 residues in the CDR3. This chain's CDR3 is CASSAGTGGVNEQFF. The DNA for the CDR3 is TGTGCCAGCAGCGCCGGGACCGGAGGGGTAAATGAGCAGTTCTTC.